This T cell receptor beta chain was recorded in a study of Graves' ophthalmopathy and Graves' hyperthyroidism. V shed 7 bases, J shed 6 bases, and the junction held 13 bases outside the gene matches. This CDR3 is built from 16 residues. Germline V gene lookup returns CDR1 WSHSY and CDR2 SAAADI. RNA transcripts yielded amplified TCR beta CDR3 regions. RT-PCR with HTBI primers came first, then second-round multiplex PCR. Each CDR3 protein gets one entry after TCRdb re-called the multiplex PCR reads with MiXCR. Here the sample spans 1 million to 1.3 million distinct CDR3 sequences, about 40% being singletons. This clonotype was recorded many times.

V gene TRBV10-2 combines with J gene TRBJ2-7; 12 bases map to TRBD1. The sequence came from an adult man with Graves' hyperthyroidism. The source material was peripheral blood or thyroid tissue (not recorded which). CDR3 nucleotide sequence: TGCGCCAGCACCGGGACAGGGGGCGCCTCCGTGGGCGAGCAGTACTTC. It translates to CASTGTGGASVGEQYF.